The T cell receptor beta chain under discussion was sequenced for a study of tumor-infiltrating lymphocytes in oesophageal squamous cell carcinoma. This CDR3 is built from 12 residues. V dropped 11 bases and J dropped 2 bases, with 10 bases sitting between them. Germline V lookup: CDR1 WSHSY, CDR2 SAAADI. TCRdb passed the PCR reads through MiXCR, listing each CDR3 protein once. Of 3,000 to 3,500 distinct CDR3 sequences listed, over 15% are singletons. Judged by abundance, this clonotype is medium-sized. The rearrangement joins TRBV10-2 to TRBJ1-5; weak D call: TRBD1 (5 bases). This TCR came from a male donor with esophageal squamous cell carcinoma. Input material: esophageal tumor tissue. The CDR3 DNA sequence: TGCGCCCGAGGGGCCGGCAATCAGCCCCAGCATTTT. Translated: CARGAGNQPQHF.